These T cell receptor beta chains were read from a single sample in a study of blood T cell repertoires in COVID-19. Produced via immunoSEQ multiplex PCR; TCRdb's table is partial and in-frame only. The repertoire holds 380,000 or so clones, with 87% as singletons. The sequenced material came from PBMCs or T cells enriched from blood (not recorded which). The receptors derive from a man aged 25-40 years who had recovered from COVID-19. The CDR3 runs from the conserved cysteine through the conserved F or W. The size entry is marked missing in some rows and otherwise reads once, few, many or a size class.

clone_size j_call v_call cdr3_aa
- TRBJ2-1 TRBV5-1 CASSLNPGQGRINEQFF
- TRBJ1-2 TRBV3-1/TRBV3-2 CASSHLHRTGNYGYTF
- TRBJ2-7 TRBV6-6 CATRDSSYEQYF
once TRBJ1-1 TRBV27 CASSLGARGITEAFF
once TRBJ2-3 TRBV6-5 CASSYGGGADTQYF
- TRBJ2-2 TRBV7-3 CASSRGQAYDGELFF
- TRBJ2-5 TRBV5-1 CASSRTGWEGQETQYF
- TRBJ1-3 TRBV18 CASSPPSGTGGAMYGNTIYF
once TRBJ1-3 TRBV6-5 CASSNRGTGNTIYF
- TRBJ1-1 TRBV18 CASSPGTGSLNTEAFF
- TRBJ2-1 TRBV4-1 CASSQGGSNEQFF
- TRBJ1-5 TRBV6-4 CASSRQGGQPQHF
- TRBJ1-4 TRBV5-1 CASSKAGGGEKLFF
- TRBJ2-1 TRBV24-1 CATRTSFAYNEQFF
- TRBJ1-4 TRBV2 CASSDYTGDEKLFF
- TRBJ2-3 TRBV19 CASSEGGDTQYF
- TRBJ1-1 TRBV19 CASTEGQGFDTEAFF
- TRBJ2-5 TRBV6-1 CASSEVDNQETQYF
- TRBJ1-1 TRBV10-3 CATRVGTPNTEAFF
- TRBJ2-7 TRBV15 CATSRGGGLRYEQYF
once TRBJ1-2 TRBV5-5 CASSLALGDYGYTF
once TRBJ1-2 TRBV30 CAWRDQGDLYGYTF
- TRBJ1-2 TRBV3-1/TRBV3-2 CASSQDSSTRGYTF
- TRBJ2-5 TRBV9 CASSVGGGRETQYF
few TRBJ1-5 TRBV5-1 CASSSGTGLGQPQHF
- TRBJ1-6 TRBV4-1 CASSQEGGSYNSPLHF
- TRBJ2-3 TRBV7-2 CASSYRGLVGTSTDTQYF
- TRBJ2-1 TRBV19 CASSIVVAGGIYNEQFF
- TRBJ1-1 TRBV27 CASSSVGSEAFF
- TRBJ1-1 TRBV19 CASSIGRAEYTEAFF
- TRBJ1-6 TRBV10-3 CAISAQAAKPNSPLHF
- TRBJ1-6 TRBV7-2 CASSSTGGESPLHF
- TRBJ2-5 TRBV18 CASSPTGIQETQYF
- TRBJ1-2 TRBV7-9 CASDSGAGRTGYGYTF
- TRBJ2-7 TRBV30 CAWSPGQGIFEQYF